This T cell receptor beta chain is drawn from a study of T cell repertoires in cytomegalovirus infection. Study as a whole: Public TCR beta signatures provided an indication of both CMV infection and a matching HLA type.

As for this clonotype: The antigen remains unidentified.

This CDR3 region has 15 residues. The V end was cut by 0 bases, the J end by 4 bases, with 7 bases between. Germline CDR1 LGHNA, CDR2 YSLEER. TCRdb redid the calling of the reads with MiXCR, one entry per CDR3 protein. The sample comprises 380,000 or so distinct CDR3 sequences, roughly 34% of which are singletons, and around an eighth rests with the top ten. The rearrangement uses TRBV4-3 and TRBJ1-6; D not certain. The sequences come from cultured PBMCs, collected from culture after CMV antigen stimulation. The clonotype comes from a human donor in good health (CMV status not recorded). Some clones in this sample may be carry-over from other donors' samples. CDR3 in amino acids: CASSQDLTYNSPLHF. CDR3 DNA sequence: TGCGCCAGCAGCCAAGATCTGACGTATAATTCACCCCTCCACTTT.